This T cell receptor (beta chain) was found in a study of T cells after yellow fever vaccination. Findings and limits, study-wide: From the bulk population, abundant clonotypes could contaminate and appear within FACS-sorted repertoires. Reappearance after the booster was seen for most primary-vaccination clones, at 95% to 96% CD4 and around 90% CD8. By day 5 rather than day 15, the secondary response had peaked, though it was weaker.

Regarding this clonotype: Its target is not known. A read error may account for a junction end that differs from germline.

Universal primer sites and UMIs were introduced during 5'RACE template-switching synthesis of TCR cDNA. TCRdb ran MiXCR on the 5' RACE reads and lists one entry per CDR3 protein. The sample yields around 330,000 distinct CDR3 sequences, approximately 3.8% seen once. The material was PBMCs, obtained on the day of the yellow fever booster vaccination. This TCR was sampled from a man younger than 35 who received the YFV17D yellow fever vaccine.

The DNA of the CDR3 is TGCGCCAGCAGCTCTCTCGGGCGGGGGAGGTACGAGGAGTACTTC. Its protein is CASSSLGRGRYEEYF. The chain has TRBV5-1 and TRBJ2-7; TRBD2 aligns across 7 bases. CDR1 is SGHRS, CDR2 YFSETQ, per germline. This CDR3 has 15 residues.